This T cell receptor beta chain is drawn from a study of T cells in localized non-small cell lung cancer. Study outcomes and limitations: Uninvolved adjacent lung, not tumor, had the highest T cell clonality. Since sequencing was restricted to only one region of the tumor, intratumor heterogeneity remains a possibility.

With regard to this clone: Its antigen is unknown.

Profiled with immunoSEQ multiplex PCR; TCRdb holds only in-frame clones, not every one. The sample holds roughly 2,100 clones, approximately 20% seen once. Trimming stripped 10 bases from V and 1 base from J, with 16 bases between. There are 14 residues in the CDR3. Germline V gene sequence: CDR1 MNHGY, CDR2 SAAAGT. The gene calls are TRBV6-8 and TRBJ1-1, with TRBD1 as a possible D gene (5 bases). The TCR originated in a man aged 40-75 years with stage I squamous cell lung carcinoma. This sample comprised lung tumor tissue, obtained before any cancer treatment. The CDR3 region is CAISPKGWNTEAFF. The CDR3 coding sequence is TGTGCCATCAGCCCCAAGGGGTGGAACACTGAAGCTTTCTTT.